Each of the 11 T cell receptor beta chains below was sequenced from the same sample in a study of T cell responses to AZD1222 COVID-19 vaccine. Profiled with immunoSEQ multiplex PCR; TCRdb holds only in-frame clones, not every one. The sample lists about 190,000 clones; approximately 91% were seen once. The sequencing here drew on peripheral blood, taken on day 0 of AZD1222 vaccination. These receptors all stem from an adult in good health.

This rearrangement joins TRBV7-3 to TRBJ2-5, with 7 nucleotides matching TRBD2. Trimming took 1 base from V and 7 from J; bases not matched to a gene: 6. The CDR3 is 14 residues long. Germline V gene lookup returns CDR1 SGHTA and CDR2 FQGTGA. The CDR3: CASSLSGSGGTQYF. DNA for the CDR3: TGTGCCAGCAGCTTAAGCGGGAGCGGCGGGACCCAGTACTTC.

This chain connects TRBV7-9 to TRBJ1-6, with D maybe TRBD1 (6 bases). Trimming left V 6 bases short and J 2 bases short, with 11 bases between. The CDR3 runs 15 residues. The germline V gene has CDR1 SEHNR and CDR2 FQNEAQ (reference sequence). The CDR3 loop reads CASRQTGPYNSPLHF. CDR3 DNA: TGTGCCAGCAGGCAGACAGGTCCCTATAATTCACCCCTCCACTTT.

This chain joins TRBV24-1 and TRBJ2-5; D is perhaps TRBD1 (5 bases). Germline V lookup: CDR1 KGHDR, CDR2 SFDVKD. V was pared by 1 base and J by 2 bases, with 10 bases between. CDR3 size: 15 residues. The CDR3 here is CATSDFVQGQETQYF. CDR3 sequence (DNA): TGTGCCACCAGTGATTTCGTGCAGGGACAAGAGACCCAGTACTTC.

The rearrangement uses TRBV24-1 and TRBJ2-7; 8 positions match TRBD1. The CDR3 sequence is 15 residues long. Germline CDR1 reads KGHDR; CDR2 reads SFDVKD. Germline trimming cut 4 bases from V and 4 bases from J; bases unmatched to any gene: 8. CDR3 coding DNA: TGTGCCACCAGTGACCGCGGACAGGGCCGATACGAGCAGTACTTC. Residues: CATSDRGQGRYEQYF.

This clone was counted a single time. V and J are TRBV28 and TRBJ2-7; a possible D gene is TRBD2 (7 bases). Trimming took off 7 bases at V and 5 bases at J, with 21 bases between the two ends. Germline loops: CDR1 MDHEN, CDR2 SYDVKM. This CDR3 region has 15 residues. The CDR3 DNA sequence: TGTGCCAGCACCTCCTGGGGGGGCAGGGAGCACGAGCAGTACTTC. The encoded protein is CASTSWGGREHEQYF. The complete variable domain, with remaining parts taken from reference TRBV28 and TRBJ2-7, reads DVKVTQSSRYLVKRTGEKVFLECVQDMDHENMFWYRQDPGLGLRLIYFSYDVKMKEKGDIPEGYSVSREKKERFSLILESASTNQTSMYLCASTSWGGREHEQYFGPGTRLTVT.

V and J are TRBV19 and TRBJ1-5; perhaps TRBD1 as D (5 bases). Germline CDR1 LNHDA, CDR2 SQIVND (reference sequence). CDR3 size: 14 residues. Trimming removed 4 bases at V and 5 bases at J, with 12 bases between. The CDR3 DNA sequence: TGTGCCAGTAGTACCAGGGAGAGATATCAGCCCCAGCATTTT. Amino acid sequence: CASSTRERYQPQHF.

CDR3 bases: TGTGCCAGTAGTCTATCAGGGGGCGCCTCCCGGGACTCTGAAGCTTTCTTT. This sequence encodes CASSLSGGASRDSEAFF. V and J are TRBV19 and TRBJ1-1; 8 bases are shared with TRBD1. CDR3 size: 17 residues. With V trimmed by 5 bases and J by 6 bases, 17 bases remained unmatched. Germline CDR1 is LNHDA and CDR2 is SQIVND (reference sequence).

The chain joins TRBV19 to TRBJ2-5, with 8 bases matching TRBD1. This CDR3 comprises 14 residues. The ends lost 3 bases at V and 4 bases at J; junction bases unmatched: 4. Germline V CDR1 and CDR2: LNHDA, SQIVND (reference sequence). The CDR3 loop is CASSIGQGIETQYF. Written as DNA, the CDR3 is TGTGCCAGTAGTATCGGACAGGGAATAGAGACCCAGTACTTC.

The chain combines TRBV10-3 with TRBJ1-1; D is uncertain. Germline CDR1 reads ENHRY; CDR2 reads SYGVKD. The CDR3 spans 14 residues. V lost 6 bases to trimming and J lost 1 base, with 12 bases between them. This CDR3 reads CAISHRAPNTEAFF. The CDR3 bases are TGTGCCATCAGCCACCGGGCACCGAACACTGAAGCTTTCTTT.

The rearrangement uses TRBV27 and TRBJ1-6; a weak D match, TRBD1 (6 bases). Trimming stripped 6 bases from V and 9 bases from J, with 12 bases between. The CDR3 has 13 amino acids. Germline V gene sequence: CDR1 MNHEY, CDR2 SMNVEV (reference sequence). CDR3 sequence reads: CASRTGLGSPLHF. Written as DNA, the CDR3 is TGTGCCAGCAGAACAGGGTTGGGTTCACCCCTCCACTTT.

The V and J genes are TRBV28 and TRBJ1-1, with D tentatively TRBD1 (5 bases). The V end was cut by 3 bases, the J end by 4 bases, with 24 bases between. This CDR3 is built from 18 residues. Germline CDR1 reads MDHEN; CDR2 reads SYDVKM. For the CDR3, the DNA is TGTGCCAGCAGTTTTGGGAGAGGGCAGGGAAGGGGCTCCACTGAAGCTTTCTTT. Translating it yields CASSFGRGQGRGSTEAFF.